The rows below give T cell receptor beta chains drawn from one sample of a study of glioma-infiltrating T cells. TCRdb passed the multiplex PCR reads through MiXCR, listing each CDR3 protein once. The sample contains more than 110,000 distinct CDR3 sequences, about two fifths of which appear only once. Sequences were obtained from glioma tissue, nonneoplastic brain tissue, or PBMCs (not recorded which). Source of these receptors: a human donor with low-grade glioma or glioblastoma, undergoing nonglioma brain surgery, or in good health (not recorded which). CDR3s include the opening cysteine and the closing phenylalanine or tryptophan. Each record gives: D gene, clone size, CDR3 length, J gene, V gene, CDR3 DNA, CDR3 protein. A D gene is named only where the DNA matches it firmly. A row's size may be missing; if present it is once, few, many or a size class.

>.|many|11|TRBJ2-3|TRBV28
TGTGCCAGCAGCTTCACAGATACGCAGTATTTT
CASSFTDTQYF
>.|many|13|TRBJ1-5|TRBV27
TGTGCCAGCAGTTTACAGGGAAGTCAGCCCCAGCATTTT
CASSLQGSQPQHF
>TRBD2|.|14|TRBJ2-3|TRBV15
TGTGCCACCAAAGGCGGGGGGCCGACAGATACGCAGTATTTT
CATKGGGPTDTQYF
>TRBD2|.|18|TRBJ2-2|TRBV4-2
TGTGCCAGCAGCCAGACCTGGACTAGCGGTCCCTCGGGGGGGGAGCTGTTTTTT
CASSQTWTSGPSGGELFF
>TRBD2|.|15|TRBJ2-7|TRBV6-2/TRBV6-3
TGTGCCAGCAGTTACCTTGGGACTAGCGCCTACGAGCAGTACTTC
CASSYLGTSAYEQYF
>.|few|13|TRBJ2-7|TRBV6-1
TGTGCCAGCAGTGAGTGGACAGTCTACGAGCAGTACTTC
CASSEWTVYEQYF
>.|many|13|TRBJ2-1|TRBV6-1
TGTGCCAGCAGGAACCGGGACTACAATGAGCAGTTCTTC
CASRNRDYNEQFF
>.|few|14|TRBJ2-3|TRBV7-2
TGTGCCAGCAGGGACAGCTATAGCACAGATACGCAGTATTTT
CASRDSYSTDTQYF
>TRBD2|.|14|TRBJ2-3|TRBV20-1
TGCAGTGCTAAGGGCGGGGGGGCTACAGATACGCAGTATTTT
CSAKGGGATDTQYF
>.|.|13|TRBJ1-5|TRBV20-1
TGCAGTGCTAGAGACAGCCTGGGTCAGCCCCAGCATTTT
CSARDSLGQPQHF
>TRBD2|few|14|TRBJ2-7|TRBV7-2
TGTGCCAGCAGCTACGGGACTAGGTCCTACGAGCAGTACTTC
CASSYGTRSYEQYF
>.|.|19|TRBJ1-4|TRBV6-2/TRBV6-3
TGTGCCAGCAGTTACTCGTCCCGGAAGGGAGGCTCGACTAATGAAAAACTGTTTTTT
CASSYSSRKGGSTNEKLFF
>.|once|12|TRBJ1-5|TRBV2
TGTGCCAGCAGCTTGCTGATAGATACGCAGCATTTT
CASSLLIDTQHF
>TRBD1|once|14|TRBJ2-5|TRBV7-9
TGTGCCAGCAGTTTACAAACAGGGGTTGGGACCCAGTACTTC
CASSLQTGVGTQYF
>.|few|12|TRBJ1-1|TRBV6-6
TGTGCCAGCAGTTACATGGGCACTGAAGCTTTCTTT
CASSYMGTEAFF
>TRBD2|few|17|TRBJ2-1|TRBV6-1
TGTGCCAGCACCCTCATGAGGACTAGCGGGAGGGATAATGAGCAGTTCTTC
CASTLMRTSGRDNEQFF
>.|few|13|TRBJ1-5|TRBV27
TGTGCCAGCAGTCCCGGCCCAGTTAGTCCCCAGCATTTT
CASSPGPVSPQHF
>.|many|12|TRBJ1-2|TRBV7-2
TGTGCCAGCAGCTCAACTAACTATGGCTACACCTTC
CASSSTNYGYTF
>.|.|15|TRBJ2-1|TRBV29-1
TGCAGCGTTGAAGATTTACAAAGCTCCTACAATGAGCAGTTCTTC
CSVEDLQSSYNEQFF
>TRBD2|.|16|TRBJ2-1|TRBV12-3/TRBV12-4
TGTGCCAGCAGCGGACTAGCGGGGGGGCTGGGTAATGAGCAGTTCTTC
CASSGLAGGLGNEQFF
>TRBD1|few|14|TRBJ1-2|TRBV28
TGTGCCAGCAGCCAACGACAGGGAAGGCATGGCTACACCTTC
CASSQRQGRHGYTF